This T cell receptor beta chain derives from a study of response to subunit inactivated influenza vaccine. This clonotype showed up many times. Via MiXCR, TCRdb re-called the RT-PCR reads, giving one row per CDR3 protein. The table lists hundreds of thousands of distinct CDR3 sequences, approximately 21% of them singletons. V lost 7 bases and J lost 4, with 22 bases in between. Germline V gene sequence: CDR1 SQVTM, CDR2 ANQGSEA. The CDR3 spans 15 residues. Specimen: PBMCs from blood, collected about 20 months after vaccination. J is TRBJ1-1 and V is TRBV29-1; maybe TRBD1 (5 bases). This receptor was obtained from a man between 50 and 75 years old who received an inactivated influenza vaccine. DNA for the CDR3: TGCAGCGCCACGGGCGGACCCGGGGGTGCCACTGAAGCTTTCTTT. Protein sequence: CSATGGPGGATEAFF.